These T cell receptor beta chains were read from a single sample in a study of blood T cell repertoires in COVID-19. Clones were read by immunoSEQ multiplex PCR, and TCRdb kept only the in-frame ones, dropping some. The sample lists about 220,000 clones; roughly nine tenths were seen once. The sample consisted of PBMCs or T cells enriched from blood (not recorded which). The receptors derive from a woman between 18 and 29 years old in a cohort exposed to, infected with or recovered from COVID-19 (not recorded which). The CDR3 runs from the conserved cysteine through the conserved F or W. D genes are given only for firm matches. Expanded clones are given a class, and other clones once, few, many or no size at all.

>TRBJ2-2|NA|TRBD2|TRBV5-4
CASHNSGGFRTGELFF
TGTGCCAGCCACAATAGCGGGGGGTTTCGGACCGGGGAGCTGTTTTTT
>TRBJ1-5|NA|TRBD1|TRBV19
CASSPTGDQPQHF
TGTGCCAGTAGCCCAACAGGGGATCAGCCCCAGCATTTT
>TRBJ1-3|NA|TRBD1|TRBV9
CASSVKQGGNTIYF
TGTGCCAGCAGCGTAAAACAGGGGGGAAACACCATATATTTT
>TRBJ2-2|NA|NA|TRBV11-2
CASSKQELGRANTGELFF
TGTGCCAGCAGCAAACAAGAACTAGGTCGTGCGAACACCGGGGAGCTGTTTTTT
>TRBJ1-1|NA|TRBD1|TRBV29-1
CSATAGTGNTEAFF
TGCAGCGCTACCGCCGGGACAGGGAACACTGAAGCTTTCTTT
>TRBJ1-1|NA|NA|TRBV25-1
CASSGDFLNTEAFF
TGTGCCAGCAGTGGGGACTTTCTGAACACTGAAGCTTTCTTT
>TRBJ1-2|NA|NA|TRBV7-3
CASSLGRGVGYTF
TGTGCCAGCAGCTTAGGCAGGGGAGTTGGCTACACCTTC
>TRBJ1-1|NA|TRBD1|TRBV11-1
CASSGQGFMNTEAFF
TGTGCCAGCAGCGGACAGGGGTTCATGAACACTGAAGCTTTCTTT
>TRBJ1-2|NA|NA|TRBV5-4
CASSPPWGGRGYTF
TGTGCCAGCAGCCCCCCCTGGGGGGGCCGGGGCTACACCTTC
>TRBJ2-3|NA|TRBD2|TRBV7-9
CASSTTSGSGTDTQYF
TGTGCCAGCAGCACGACTAGCGGGAGTGGCACAGATACGCAGTATTTT
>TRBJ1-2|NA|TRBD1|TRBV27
CASSSGQGSYGYTF
TGTGCCAGCAGCTCGGGACAGGGGTCCTATGGCTACACCTTC
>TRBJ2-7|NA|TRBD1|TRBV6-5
CASTRQGTYEQYF
TGTGCCAGCACCCGACAGGGGACCTACGAGCAGTACTTC
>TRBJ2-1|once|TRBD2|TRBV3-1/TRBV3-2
CASSQDGPGLAGGDNEQFF
TGTGCCAGCAGCCAAGATGGTCCGGGACTAGCGGGAGGGGACAATGAGCAGTTCTTC
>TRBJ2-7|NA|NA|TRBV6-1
CASSEDALDYEQYF
TGTGCCAGCAGTGAAGACGCCCTAGACTACGAGCAGTACTTC
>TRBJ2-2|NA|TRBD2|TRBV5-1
CASSLEPSGRTGELFF
TGCGCCAGCAGCTTGGAACCTAGCGGGCGCACCGGGGAGCTGTTTTTT
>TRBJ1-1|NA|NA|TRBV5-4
CASSLEPSTEAFF
TGTGCCAGCAGCCTGGAGCCATCCACTGAAGCTTTCTTT
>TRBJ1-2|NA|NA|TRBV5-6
CASRWEGLVDYGYTF
TGTGCCAGCAGATGGGAGGGGTTGGTGGACTATGGCTACACCTTC